This entry lists 24 T cell receptor beta chains sequenced from one sample in a study of control samples from healthy donors and cancer patients. This table comes from immunoSEQ multiplex PCR, and its TCRdb copy is limited to in-frame clones, with some not included. The sample has over 100,000 clones, around 92% seen once. Source material: blood. The receptors derive from a woman aged 45-59 years in good health.

This clone has just one count. The chain has TRBV15 and TRBJ2-2; D is perhaps TRBD2 (6 bases). V was shortened by 3 bases and J by 3 bases, with 11 bases between the two germline ends. The CDR3 loop spans 15 amino acids. CDR1 is LNHNV and CDR2 is YYDKDF in the germline V gene (reference sequence). This CDR3 reads CATSRELADTGELFF. In nucleotides, the CDR3 is TGTGCCACCAGCAGGGAACTAGCCGACACCGGGGAGCTGTTTTTT.

The chain recombines TRBV19 with TRBJ2-5; TRBD1 matches 7 bases. The germline gives CDR1 LNHDA, CDR2 SQIVND (reference sequence). The ends lost 7 bases at V and 5 bases at J; junction bases unmatched: 7. The CDR3 totals 13 residues. The CDR3 loop is CASNSRGSETQYF. The CDR3 DNA reads as TGTGCCAGTAATTCCAGGGGGTCGGAGACCCAGTACTTC.

In its sample, this clone was seen once. V usage is TRBV28 and J usage is TRBJ2-7; 8 nucleotides line up with TRBD1. Looked up from germline, CDR1 is MDHEN and CDR2 is SYDVKM. Trimming removed 5 bases from V and 4 bases from J; junction bases left unmatched: 13. The CDR3 length is 16 residues. CDR3: CASSPHGQGLAYEQYF. CDR3 DNA sequence: TGTGCCAGCAGTCCACACGGACAGGGTCTTGCTTACGAGCAGTACTTC.

The rearrangement uses TRBV19 and TRBJ2-6; no clear D. The germline V and J ends were trimmed by 5 bases and 2 bases, with 7 bases remaining between them. CDR1 LNHDA and CDR2 SQIVND come from the germline V gene (reference sequence). The CDR3 sequence is 14 residues long. In DNA, the CDR3 is TGTGCCAGTAGTCTGGACCCTGGGGCCAACGTCCTGACTTTC. Translated, it gives CASSLDPGANVLTF. The full variable domain, with the rest looked up from reference TRBV19 and TRBJ2-6, is DGGITQSPKYLFRKEGQNVTLSCEQNLNHDAMYWYRQDPGQGLRLIYYSQIVNDFQKGDIAEGYSVSREKKESFPLTVTSAQKNPTAFYLCASSLDPGANVLTFGAGSRLTVL.

The genes are TRBV6-5 and TRBJ1-6; D not certain. Germline V gene lookup returns CDR1 MNHEY and CDR2 SVGAGI. CDR3 size: 15 residues. V was trimmed by 10 bases and J by 0 bases, leaving 13 bases between them. The CDR3 DNA reads TGTGCCACCCGGACCGGGAACTCCTATAATTCACCCCTCCACTTT. Translation: CATRTGNSYNSPLHF.

The chain links TRBV6-5 to TRBJ2-7; a possible D gene is TRBD1 (6 bases). The V gene lost 7 bases and the J gene lost 6 bases, with 10 bases spanning the gap. CDR1 MNHEY and CDR2 SVGAGI come from the germline V gene. The CDR3 length is 11 residues. The CDR3: CASKQGSEQYF. In DNA, the CDR3 is TGTGCCAGCAAACAGGGTTCCGAGCAGTACTTC.

This chain links TRBV18 with TRBJ2-5, with D possibly called TRBD1 or TRBD2 (5 bases each). Per germline, CDR1 KGHSH and CDR2 LQKENI. Deletions cut 3 bases from V and 4 bases from J, with 12 bases between. The CDR3 runs 14 residues. The CDR3 protein is CASSPGTNRETQYF. The CDR3 region has the DNA TGTGCCAGCTCACCTGGGACCAACCGAGAGACCCAGTACTTC.

J is TRBJ2-5 and V is TRBV5-6; D might be TRBD1 (6 bases). The CDR3 has 13 amino acids. CDR1 and CDR2 (germline): SGHDT, YYEEEE. V was cut by 6 bases and J by 4 bases, with 13 bases left in between. CDR3 in amino acids: CASKPVRGETQYF. As DNA, the CDR3 is TGTGCCAGCAAACCAGTCAGGGGAGAGACCCAGTACTTC.

The CDR3 bases are TGTGCCAGTCAAAGTTTAGGGGTTCTGGGTCAGCCCCAGCATTTT. This translates into CASQSLGVLGQPQHF. The genes are TRBV28 and TRBJ1-5, with a weak D call TRBD1 (5 bases). The V end was cut by 9 bases, the J end by 6 bases, with 21 bases between. The CDR3 spans 15 residues. Per germline, CDR1 MDHEN and CDR2 SYDVKM.

The rearrangement joins TRBV27 to TRBJ2-7; no clear D gene. Trimming cost V 3 bases and J 5 bases, with 11 bases left between them. The CDR3 is 13 amino acids. CDR1 and CDR2 from the germline V gene are MNHEY and SMNVEV (reference sequence). CDR3 protein: CASSFRWSDEQYF. The CDR3 DNA reads as TGTGCCAGCAGTTTTAGGTGGAGTGACGAGCAGTACTTC.

In this sample, this clone turned up once. CDR3 amino acids: CASSLQRSNYGYTF. CDR3 bases: TGTGCCAGCAGTTTACAAAGAAGCAACTATGGCTACACCTTC. This sequence joins TRBV28 and TRBJ1-2, with D unresolved. V lost 2 bases, J lost 2 bases, and 9 bases lay in between. This CDR3 spans 14 amino acids. CDR1 and CDR2 from the germline V gene are MDHEN and SYDVKM.

The chain combines TRBV27 with TRBJ2-7, with TRBD1 matching 9 bases. Germline CDR1 MNHEY, CDR2 SMNVEV (reference sequence). The J segment lost 6 bases and the V segment lost 5 bases, leaving 8 bases of the junction unmatched. The CDR3 consists of 14 residues. In nucleotides, the CDR3 is TGTGCCAGCAGTGGGGACAGGGTGGGTAGCGAGCAGTACTTC. This encodes CASSGDRVGSEQYF.

CDR3 coding DNA: TGTGCCTGGGGTCCGGTCGGGAAGGGACTAAACTATGGCTACACCTTC. Translating gives CAWGPVGKGLNYGYTF. The V and J genes are TRBV30 and TRBJ1-2, with D possibly being TRBD1 (5 bases). V was pared by 5 bases and J by 2 bases, with 21 bases between. The CDR3 loop spans 16 amino acids. Germline V gene lookup returns CDR1 GTSNPN and CDR2 SVGIG (reference sequence).

The chain couples TRBV6-5 to TRBJ1-1; tentative D call: TRBD1 (6 bases). This CDR3 is built from 15 residues. Germline CDR1 MNHEY, CDR2 SVGAGI. The germline V and J ends were trimmed by 5 bases and 3 bases, with 16 bases remaining between them. The CDR3 DNA reads TGTGCCAGCAGTCCTAGGGTACAGGGTGACACTGAAGCTTTCTTT. This translates into CASSPRVQGDTEAFF.

J is TRBJ1-5 and V is TRBV18; 8 bases align to TRBD1. The germline V gene has CDR1 KGHSH and CDR2 LQKENI. The CDR3 loop spans 17 amino acids. The ends lost 0 bases at V and 2 bases at J; junction bases unmatched: 6. The CDR3 protein is CASSPPLTGQGNQPQHF. The CDR3 DNA sequence: TGTGCCAGCTCACCACCCTTAACGGGACAGGGCAATCAGCCCCAGCATTTT.

The chain has TRBV18 and TRBJ1-4, with 7 bases identical to TRBD1. CDR3 length: 14 residues. Germline assignment: CDR1 KGHSH and CDR2 LQKENI. The trim removed 2 bases at V and 3 bases at J, leaving 0 bases unmatched. CDR3 coding DNA: TGTGCCAGCTCACCAGACAGGGCTAATGAAAAACTGTTTTTT. It codes for CASSPDRANEKLFF. Full variable domain (remainder filled in from reference TRBV18 and TRBJ1-4): NAGVMQNPRHLVRRRGQEARLRCSPMKGHSHVYWYRQLPEEGLKFMVYLQKENIIDESGMPKERFSAEFPKEGPSILRIQQVVRGDSAAYFCASSPDRANEKLFFGSGTQLSVL.

This chain uses TRBV15 with TRBJ2-1; D remains ambiguous. The V gene lost 0 bases and the J gene lost 10 bases, with 7 bases spanning the gap. The CDR3 length is 12 residues. CDR1 is LNHNV and CDR2 is YYDKDF in the germline V gene (reference sequence). CDR3 nucleotide sequence: TGTGCCACCAGCAGAGACTGGTACGAGCAGTTCTTC. Its translation is CATSRDWYEQFF.

V is TRBV19 and J is TRBJ1-1; D gene unclear. The germline V gene encodes CDR1 LNHDA and CDR2 SQIVND (reference sequence). V was trimmed by 8 bases and J by 4 bases, leaving 26 bases between them. This CDR3 contains 17 residues. CDR3 nucleotides: TGTGCCAGTGTCTTGATCCTGGTTTTGCGAGAGGGCACTGAAGCTTTCTTT. This translates into CASVLILVLREGTEAFF.

The chain employs TRBV6-4 and TRBJ1-5, with D unclear. The CDR3 runs to 11 residues. Germline V gives CDR1 MRHNA, CDR2 SNTAGT. Trimming pared 4 bases from V and 6 bases from J, leaving 4 bases between. The CDR3 DNA reads as TGTGCCAGCAGTGTACTTCAGCCCCAGCATTTT. It encodes CASSVLQPQHF.

The chain couples TRBV30 to TRBJ1-5, with unresolved D. Trimming pared 1 base from V and 1 base from J, leaving 11 bases between. CDR1 GTSNPN and CDR2 SVGIG come from the germline V gene (reference sequence). The CDR3 length is 15 residues. The CDR3 spells CAWSGASRSNQPQHF. The CDR3 region has the DNA TGTGCCTGGAGTGGGGCCTCCAGGAGCAATCAGCCCCAGCATTTT.

V gene TRBV6-5 combines with J gene TRBJ1-1; a weak D match, TRBD1 (6 bases). The CDR3 is 13 amino acids. V dropped 6 bases and J dropped 5 bases, with 13 bases sitting between them. CDR1 is MNHEY, CDR2 SVGAGI, per germline. CDR3 region: CASRSTGLTEAFF. CDR3 DNA: TGTGCCAGCAGGTCGACAGGTCTGACTGAAGCTTTCTTT.

This rearrangement joins TRBV3-1 (or the pseudogene TRBV3-2) to TRBJ1-1, with no clear D. Trimming removed 4 bases at V and 10 bases at J, with 13 bases between. The CDR3 is 12 residues long. The germline CDR1 and CDR2 sequences are LGHDT and YNNKEL (reference sequence). CDR3 sequence reads: CASSLSASGAFF. The CDR3 DNA is TGTGCCAGCAGCCTATCCGCGAGCGGAGCTTTCTTT.

The chain is built from TRBV5-1 and TRBJ2-5; 9 nucleotides align to TRBD2. This CDR3 contains 15 residues. V shed 0 bases and J 2 bases; nucleotides not matched to a gene: 2. Per the germline V gene, CDR1 is SGHRS and CDR2 is YFSETQ. CDR3 in DNA: TGCGCCAGCAGCTTGGGACTAGCGGTTCAAGAGACCCAGTACTTC. Encoded protein: CASSLGLAVQETQYF.

The chain recombines TRBV5-6 with TRBJ1-3, with D unresolved. The CDR3 is 15 residues long. V dropped 1 base and J dropped 0 bases, with 8 bases sitting between them. Germline lookup yields CDR1 SGHDT and CDR2 YYEEEE. CDR3 sequence (DNA): TGTGCCAGCAGCTTGCGGGCCAACTCTGGAAACACCATATATTTT. Encoded protein: CASSLRANSGNTIYF.